This TCR beta chain was captured in a study of Graves' ophthalmopathy and Graves' hyperthyroidism. This clonotype was observed many times. V lost 8 bases, J lost 5 bases, and 6 bases lay in between. The CDR3 covers 10 residues. The V gene's germline CDR1 is MNHNS and CDR2 SASEGT. The authors amplified TCR beta CDR3 regions from RNA transcripts. RT-PCR was first run with HTBI primers, then multiplex PCR in a second round. TCRdb reprocessed the multiplex PCR reads with MiXCR, giving one entry per CDR3 protein. Found here are some 520,000 distinct CDR3 sequences, over 13% of them singletons; the top ten hold around 9.8%.

The sequence came from a woman younger than 45 with Graves' ophthalmopathy. The specimen was blood. The rearrangement uses TRBV6-1 and TRBJ2-5; D not certain. CDR3 in DNA: TGTGCCAGCGACTGGGAGACCCAGTACTTC. This translates into CASDWETQYF.